These 11 T cell receptor beta chains share one sample of origin, sequenced in a study of T cell changes during pregnancy in multiple sclerosis. TCRdb's table, derived via immunoSEQ multiplex PCR, lists solely in-frame clones and lacks some. Of roughly 36,000 clones listed, 91% are singletons. The starting material was CD8+ T cells from peripheral blood mononuclear cells, obtained in the second trimester of pregnancy. The source of these receptors is a female donor with multiple sclerosis, enrolled in a pregnancy study.

The chain links TRBV19 to TRBJ1-2; D possibly corresponds to TRBD1 (6 bases). This CDR3 spans 13 amino acids. Trimming cost V 6 bases and J 6 bases, with 14 bases left between them. Germline V gene data show CDR1 as LNHDA and CDR2 as SQIVND (reference sequence). CDR3 protein: CASSPTGADGYTF. CDR3 bases: TGTGCCAGTAGCCCGACAGGTGCCGATGGCTACACCTTC.

The CDR3 region has the DNA TGTGCCAGCAGCTCGGGGGGGCCAGGAGCTAGCACAGATACGCAGTATTTT. Amino acid sequence: CASSSGGPGASTDTQYF. The chain links TRBV7-9 to TRBJ2-3; 8 bases are a match to TRBD2. The germline V gene has CDR1 SEHNR and CDR2 FQNEAQ (reference sequence). Losses at the gene ends were 4 bases for V and 0 bases for J; bases not matched to a gene: 9. This CDR3 has 17 residues.

The chain joins TRBV7-9 to TRBJ2-2; D uncertain. Trimming pared 3 bases from V and 4 bases from J, leaving 9 bases between. Germline V CDR1 and CDR2: SEHNR, FQNEAQ (reference sequence). The CDR3 sequence is 14 residues long. The CDR3 coding sequence is TGTGCCAGCAGCTTGGTCCCGAGCACCGGGGAGCTGTTTTTT. It encodes CASSLVPSTGELFF.

The V gene is TRBV27, the J gene TRBJ2-7, with 10 bases matching TRBD1. Germline CDR1 is MNHEY and CDR2 is SMNVEV (reference sequence). The CDR3 is 14 amino acids. V lost 8 bases and J lost 5; bases outside the gene matches: 9. CDR3 region: CASESGTGDHEQYF. The CDR3 DNA follows: TGTGCCAGCGAAAGCGGGACAGGGGACCACGAGCAGTACTTC.

This CDR3 is CASMLSGGGYNEQFF. DNA of the CDR3: TGTGCCAGCATGCTCAGCGGGGGGGGATACAATGAGCAGTTCTTC. This chain connects TRBV6-5 to TRBJ2-1, with TRBD2 matching over 10 bases. Germline CDR1 MNHEY, CDR2 SVGAGI. The ends lost 7 bases at V and 4 bases at J; junction bases unmatched: 7. The CDR3 has 15 residues.

The chain links TRBV30 to TRBJ2-1; no reliable D call. Per germline, CDR1 GTSNPN and CDR2 SVGIG (reference sequence). Trimming cost V 0 bases and J 4 bases, with 7 bases left between them. The CDR3 length is 13 residues. CDR3 DNA: TGTGCCTGGAGTGTGGAGTCGTACAATGAGCAGTTCTTC. This gives the protein CAWSVESYNEQFF.

The chain recombines TRBV29-1 with TRBJ1-2; a weak D match, TRBD1 (6 bases). This CDR3 spans 14 amino acids. The V end was cut by 0 bases, the J end by 2 bases, with 10 bases between. CDR1 and CDR2 from the germline V gene are SQVTM and ANQGSEA. CDR3 sequence reads: CSVEDPTGNYGYTF. The CDR3 DNA follows: TGCAGCGTTGAAGATCCTACAGGGAACTATGGCTACACCTTC.

The chain carries TRBV18 and TRBJ2-7, with 11 bases aligning to TRBD2. The CDR3 has 14 amino acids. Germline V gene sequence: CDR1 KGHSH, CDR2 LQKENI. J lost 4 bases, V lost 6 bases, and 5 bases had no gene match. CDR3: CASSLAGGPYEQYF. DNA for the CDR3: TGTGCCAGCTCCTTAGCGGGAGGGCCATACGAGCAGTACTTC.

This chain uses TRBV5-1 with TRBJ2-1; TRBD2 matches 7 bases. With V trimmed by 4 bases and J by 2 bases, 6 bases remained unmatched. Germline V CDR1 and CDR2: SGHRS, YFSETQ. The CDR3 consists of 15 residues. The CDR3 region has the DNA TGCGCCAGCAGCCCGAGCGGGACGGCCTACAATGAGCAGTTCTTC. It translates to CASSPSGTAYNEQFF.

The chain combines TRBV4-1 with TRBJ2-7, with D perhaps matching TRBD1 (7 bases). There are 15 residues in the CDR3. The V gene's germline CDR1 is MGHRA and CDR2 YSYEKL. V lost 1 base and J 7 bases, leaving 17 bases between the germline ends. The CDR3 region is CASSQGQGGEWEQYF. The CDR3 DNA sequence: TGCGCCAGCAGCCAAGGACAGGGCGGGGAGTGGGAGCAGTACTTC.

The V gene is TRBV6-6, the J gene TRBJ2-1; TRBD2 matches 10 bases. Germline trimming cut 0 bases from V and 6 bases from J; bases unmatched to any gene: 5. Germline values: CDR1 MNHNY, CDR2 SVGAGI (reference sequence). The CDR3 totals 16 residues. The CDR3 region has the DNA TGTGCCAGCAGTTACTCGAGGAGCGGGGGGGCCAATGAGCAGTTCTTC. It encodes CASSYSRSGGANEQFF.